Below, one T cell receptor (beta chain) is given with its context. The antigen is not known. This entry is derived from a study of OX40 agonist ivuxolimab in advanced cancers. Study-wide context: Every patient in dose escalation had hepatocellular carcinoma, melanoma, renal cell or head and neck cancer.

Germline V gene sequence: CDR1 SGHTA, CDR2 FQGTGA. This CDR3 comprises 12 residues. V lost 4 bases, J lost 7 bases, and 5 bases lay in between. Study-wide findings and caveats: Clonal expansion from baseline to week 6 occurred in both CD4+ and CD8+ T cells. In general, CD8+ T cells held more expanded clones than CD4+ did, on average. The antigens recognized by the expanded peripheral T cells, that is their antigen specificity, were not determined.

This table comes from immunoSEQ multiplex PCR, and its TCRdb copy is limited to in-frame clones, with some not included. The sample has some 83,000 clones, about 89% seen once. Sequencing was performed on CD4+ or CD8+ T cells sorted from blood, taken in a trial of the OX40 agonist ivuxolimab. The chain uses TRBV7-3 and TRBJ1-6; no definite D call. This receptor was taken from an adult with an advanced solid tumor such as melanoma, head and neck, liver or kidney cancer. The CDR3 sequence: CASSYTNSPLHF. Here the CDR3 DNA reads TGTGCCAGCAGCTACACCAATTCACCCCTCCACTTT.